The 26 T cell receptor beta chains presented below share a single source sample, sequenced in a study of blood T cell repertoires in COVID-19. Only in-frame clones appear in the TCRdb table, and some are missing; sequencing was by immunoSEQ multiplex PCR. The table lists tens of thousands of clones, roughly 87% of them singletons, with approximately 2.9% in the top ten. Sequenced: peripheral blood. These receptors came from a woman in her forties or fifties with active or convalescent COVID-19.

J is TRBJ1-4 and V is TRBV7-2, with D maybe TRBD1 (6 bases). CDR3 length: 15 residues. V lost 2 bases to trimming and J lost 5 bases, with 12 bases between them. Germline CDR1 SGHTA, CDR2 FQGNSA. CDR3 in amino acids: CASSLQGKGNEKLFF. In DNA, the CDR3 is TGTGCCAGCAGCTTACAGGGGAAAGGGAATGAAAAACTGTTTTTT.

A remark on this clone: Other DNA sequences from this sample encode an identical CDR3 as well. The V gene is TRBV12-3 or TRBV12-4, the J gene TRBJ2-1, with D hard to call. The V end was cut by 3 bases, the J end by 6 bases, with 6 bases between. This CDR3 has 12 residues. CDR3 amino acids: CASSFRGNEQFF. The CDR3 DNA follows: TGTGCCAGCAGTTTTAGAGGCAATGAGCAGTTCTTC.

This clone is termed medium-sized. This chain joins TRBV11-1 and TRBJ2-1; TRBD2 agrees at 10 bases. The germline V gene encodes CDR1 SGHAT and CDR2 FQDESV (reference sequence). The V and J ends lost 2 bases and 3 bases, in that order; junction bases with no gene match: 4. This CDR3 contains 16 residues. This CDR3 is CASSLRASGGYNEQFF. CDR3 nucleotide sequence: TGTGCCAGCAGCTTAAGGGCTAGCGGGGGCTACAATGAGCAGTTCTTC.

This CDR3 reads CAHSRGPDRGDYEQYF. The CDR3 DNA sequence: TGTGCCCACTCCCGGGGACCGGACAGGGGGGACTACGAGCAGTACTTC. The V and J genes are TRBV21-1 and TRBJ2-7; TRBD1, the table's D call, was not compared with the DNA. TRBV21-1 is noted as a pseudogene. The CDR3 extends over 16 amino acids.

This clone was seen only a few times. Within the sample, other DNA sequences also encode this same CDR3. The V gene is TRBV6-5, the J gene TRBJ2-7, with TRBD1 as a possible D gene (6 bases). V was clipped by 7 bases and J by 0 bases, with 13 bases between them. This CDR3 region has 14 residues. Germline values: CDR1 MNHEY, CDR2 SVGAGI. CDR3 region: CASNRDISSYEQYF. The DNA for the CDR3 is TGTGCCAGCAACCGGGACATTAGCTCCTACGAGCAGTACTTC.

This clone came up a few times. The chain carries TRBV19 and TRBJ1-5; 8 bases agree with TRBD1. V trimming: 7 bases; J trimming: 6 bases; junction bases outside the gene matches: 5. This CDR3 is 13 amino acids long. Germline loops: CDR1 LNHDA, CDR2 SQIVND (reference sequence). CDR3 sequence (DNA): TGTGCCAGTAAAGACAGGGGAGCTCAGCCCCAGCATTTT. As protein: CASKDRGAQPQHF. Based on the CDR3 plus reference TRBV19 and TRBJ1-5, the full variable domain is DGGITQSPKYLFRKEGQNVTLSCEQNLNHDAMYWYRQDPGQGLRLIYYSQIVNDFQKGDIAEGYSVSREKKESFPLTVTSAQKNPTAFYLCASKDRGAQPQHFGDGTRLSIL.

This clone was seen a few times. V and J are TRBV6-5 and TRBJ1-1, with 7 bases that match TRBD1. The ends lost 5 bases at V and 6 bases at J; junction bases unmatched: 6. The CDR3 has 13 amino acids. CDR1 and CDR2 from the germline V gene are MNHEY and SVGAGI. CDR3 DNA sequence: TGTGCCAGCAGTCCACGGCAGGGGGCTGAAGCTTTCTTT. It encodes CASSPRQGAEAFF.

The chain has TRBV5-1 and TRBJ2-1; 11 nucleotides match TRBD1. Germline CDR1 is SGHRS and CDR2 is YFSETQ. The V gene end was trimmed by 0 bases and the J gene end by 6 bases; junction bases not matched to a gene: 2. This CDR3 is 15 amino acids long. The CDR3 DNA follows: TGCGCCAGCAGCTTGGCAGGGACAGGGGGCAATGAGCAGTTCTTC. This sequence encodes CASSLAGTGGNEQFF.

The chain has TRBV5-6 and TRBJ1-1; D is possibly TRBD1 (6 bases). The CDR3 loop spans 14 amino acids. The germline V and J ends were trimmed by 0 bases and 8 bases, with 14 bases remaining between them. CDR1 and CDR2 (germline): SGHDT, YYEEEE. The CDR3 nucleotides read TGTGCCAGCAGCTTGGTCGGGACAACTGAGGAAGCTTTCTTT. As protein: CASSLVGTTEEAFF. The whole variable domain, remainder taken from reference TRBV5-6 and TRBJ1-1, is DAGVTQSPTHLIKTRGQQVTLRCSPKSGHDTVSWYQQALGQGPQFIFQYYEEEERQRGNFPDRFSGHQFPNYSSELNVNALLLGDSALYLCASSLVGTTEEAFFGQGTRLTVV.

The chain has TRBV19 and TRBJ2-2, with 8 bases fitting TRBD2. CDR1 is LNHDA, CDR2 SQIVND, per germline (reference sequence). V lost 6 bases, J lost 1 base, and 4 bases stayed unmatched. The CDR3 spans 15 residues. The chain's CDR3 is CASRGAGGNTGELFF. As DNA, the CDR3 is TGTGCCAGTAGGGGCGCGGGGGGGAACACCGGGGAGCTGTTTTTT. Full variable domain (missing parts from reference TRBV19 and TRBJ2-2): DGGITQSPKYLFRKEGQNVTLSCEQNLNHDAMYWYRQDPGQGLRLIYYSQIVNDFQKGDIAEGYSVSREKKESFPLTVTSAQKNPTAFYLCASRGAGGNTGELFFGEGSRLTVL.

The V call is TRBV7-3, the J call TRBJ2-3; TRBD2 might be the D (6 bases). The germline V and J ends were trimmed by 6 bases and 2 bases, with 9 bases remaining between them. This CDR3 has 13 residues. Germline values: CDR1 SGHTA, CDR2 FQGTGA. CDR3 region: CASRGGVTDTQYF. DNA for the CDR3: TGTGCCAGCAGGGGGGGAGTCACAGATACGCAGTATTTT.

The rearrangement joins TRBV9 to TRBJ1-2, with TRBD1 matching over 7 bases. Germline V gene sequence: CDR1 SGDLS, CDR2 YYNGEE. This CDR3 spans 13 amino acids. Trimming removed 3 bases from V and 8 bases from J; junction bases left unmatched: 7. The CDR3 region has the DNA TGTGCCAGCAGCGCGGGGACAGCCGGGGGCTACACCTTC. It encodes CASSAGTAGGYTF.

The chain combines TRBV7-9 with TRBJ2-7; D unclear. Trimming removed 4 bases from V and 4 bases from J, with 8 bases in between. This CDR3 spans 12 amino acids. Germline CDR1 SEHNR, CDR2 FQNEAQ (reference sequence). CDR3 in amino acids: CASSSALYEQYF. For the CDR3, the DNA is TGTGCCAGCAGCTCAGCCCTATACGAGCAGTACTTC.

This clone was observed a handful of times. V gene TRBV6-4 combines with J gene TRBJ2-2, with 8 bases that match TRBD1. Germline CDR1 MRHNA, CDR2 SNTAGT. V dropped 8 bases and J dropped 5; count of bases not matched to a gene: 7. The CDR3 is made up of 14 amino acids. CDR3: CASRQGAETGELFF. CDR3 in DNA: TGTGCCAGCCGTCAGGGGGCCGAAACCGGGGAGCTGTTTTTT.

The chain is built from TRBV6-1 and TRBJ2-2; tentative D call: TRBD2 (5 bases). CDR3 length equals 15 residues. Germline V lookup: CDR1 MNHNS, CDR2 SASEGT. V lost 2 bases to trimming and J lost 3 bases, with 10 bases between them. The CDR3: CASSERGKDTGELFF. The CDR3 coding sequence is TGTGCCAGCAGTGAACGAGGGAAGGACACCGGGGAGCTGTTTTTT.

CDR3 sequence: CASSLSTPRQTGNYGYTF. CDR3 sequence (DNA): TGTGCCAGCAGTTTATCTACCCCCCGCCAGACAGGAAACTATGGCTACACCTTC. V gene TRBV27 combines with J gene TRBJ1-2; tentative D call: TRBD1 (6 bases). The germline V gene has CDR1 MNHEY and CDR2 SMNVEV (reference sequence). Deletions cut 0 bases from V and 2 bases from J, with 19 bases between. The CDR3 has 18 residues.

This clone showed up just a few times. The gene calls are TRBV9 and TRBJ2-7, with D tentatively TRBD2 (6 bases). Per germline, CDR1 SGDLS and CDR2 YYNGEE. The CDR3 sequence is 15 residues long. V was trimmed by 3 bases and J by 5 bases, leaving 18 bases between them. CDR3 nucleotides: TGTGCCAGCAGCGGTTATAGCGGAACCAGTCACGAGCAGTACTTC. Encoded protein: CASSGYSGTSHEQYF.

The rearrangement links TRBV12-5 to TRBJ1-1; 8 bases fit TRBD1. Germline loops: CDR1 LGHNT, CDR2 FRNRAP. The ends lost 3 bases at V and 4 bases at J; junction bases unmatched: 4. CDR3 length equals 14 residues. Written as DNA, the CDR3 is TGTGCTAGTGGTTTTGGACAGGGAGGCACTGAAGCTTTCTTT. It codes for CASGFGQGGTEAFF. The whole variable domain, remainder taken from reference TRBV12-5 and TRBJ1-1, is DARVTQTPRHKVTEMGQEVTMRCQPILGHNTVFWYRQTMMQGLELLAYFRNRAPLDDSGMPKDRFSAEMPDATLATLKIQPSEPRDSAVYFCASGFGQGGTEAFFGQGTRLTVV.

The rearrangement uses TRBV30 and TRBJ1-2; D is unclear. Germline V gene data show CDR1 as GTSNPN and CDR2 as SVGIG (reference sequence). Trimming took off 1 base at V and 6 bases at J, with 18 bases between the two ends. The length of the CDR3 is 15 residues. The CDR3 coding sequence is TGTGCCTGGAGTGACGGGCGGGGAAGGGTTGATGGCTACACCTTC. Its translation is CAWSDGRGRVDGYTF.

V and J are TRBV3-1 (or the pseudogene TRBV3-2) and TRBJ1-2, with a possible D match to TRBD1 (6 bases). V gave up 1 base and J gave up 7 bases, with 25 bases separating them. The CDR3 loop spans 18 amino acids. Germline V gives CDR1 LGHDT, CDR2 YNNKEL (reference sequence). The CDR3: CASSQVVGRGIGLGGYTF. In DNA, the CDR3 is TGTGCCAGCAGCCAAGTGGTGGGGAGGGGGATCGGATTAGGTGGCTACACCTTC.

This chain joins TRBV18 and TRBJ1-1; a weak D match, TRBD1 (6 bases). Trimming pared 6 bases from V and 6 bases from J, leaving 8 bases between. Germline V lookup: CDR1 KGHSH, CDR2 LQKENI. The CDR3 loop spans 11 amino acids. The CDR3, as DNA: TGTGCCAGCTCCCAGGGGCCTGAAGCTTTCTTT. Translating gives CASSQGPEAFF.

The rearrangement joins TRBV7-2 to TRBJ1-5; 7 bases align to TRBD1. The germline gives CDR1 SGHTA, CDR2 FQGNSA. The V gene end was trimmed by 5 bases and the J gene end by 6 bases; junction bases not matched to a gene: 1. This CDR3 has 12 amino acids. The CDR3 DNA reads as TGTGCCAGCAGCCAGGGGGGTCAGCCCCAGCATTTT. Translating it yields CASSQGGQPQHF.

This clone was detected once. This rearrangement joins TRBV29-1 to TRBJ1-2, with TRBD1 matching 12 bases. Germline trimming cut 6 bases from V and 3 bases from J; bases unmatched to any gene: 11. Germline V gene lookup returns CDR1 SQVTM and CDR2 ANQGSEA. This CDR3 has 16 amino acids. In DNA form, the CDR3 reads TGCAGCGTATGGGGGACAGGGGGCTATCGGGACTATGGCTACACCTTC. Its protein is CSVWGTGGYRDYGYTF.

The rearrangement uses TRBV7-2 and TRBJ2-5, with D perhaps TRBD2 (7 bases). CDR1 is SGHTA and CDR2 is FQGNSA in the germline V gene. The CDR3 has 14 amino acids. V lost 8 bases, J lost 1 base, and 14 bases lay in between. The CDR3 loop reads CASAMGGAQETQYF. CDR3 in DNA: TGTGCCAGCGCTATGGGGGGGGCCCAAGAGACCCAGTACTTC.

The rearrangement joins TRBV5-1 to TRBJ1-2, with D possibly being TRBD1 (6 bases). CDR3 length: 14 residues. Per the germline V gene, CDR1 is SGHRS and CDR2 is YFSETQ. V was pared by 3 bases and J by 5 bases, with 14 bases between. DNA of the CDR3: TGCGCCAGCAGCTCAACTCAAAGGGGGTATGGCTACACCTTC. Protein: CASSSTQRGYGYTF.

DNA of the CDR3: TGTGCCAGCAGCTTAGTAGCGGGGGCGTCCTCTAGCACAGATACGCAGTATTTT. Protein product: CASSLVAGASSSTDTQYF. This rearrangement joins TRBV7-8 to TRBJ2-3, with 9 bases matching TRBD2. This CDR3 is 18 amino acids long. V gave up 1 base and J gave up 0 bases; unmatched junction bases: 8. Germline CDR1 and CDR2: SGHVS and FQNEAQ.